These 11 T cell receptor beta chains came from one sample sequenced in a study of T cells in Graves' hyperthyroidism and ophthalmopathy. Regions amplified from RNA transcripts were the TCR beta CDR3 regions. The TCR CDR3 first-round RT-PCR relied on the HTBI primer set. TCRdb re-derived calls from the multiplex PCR reads in MiXCR, one entry per CDR3 protein. The top ten clones hold roughly 5.5% of a sample with approximately 600,000 distinct CDR3 sequences, more than 11% of them seen once. The sequenced sample was blood. The receptors shown here come from a woman younger than 45 with Graves' hyperthyroidism that later progressed to Graves' ophthalmopathy.

This clonotype was recorded many times. This chain uses TRBV20-1 with TRBJ2-7; TRBD2 aligns across 7 bases. In germline, CDR1 is DFQATT, CDR2 SNEGSKA (reference sequence). The CDR3 covers 15 residues. V was pared by 2 bases and J by 1 base, with 8 bases of the junction left unmatched. Here the CDR3 reads CSARSTAGPSYEQYF. CDR3 coding DNA: TGCAGTGCTAGATCTACAGCGGGACCTTCCTACGAGCAGTACTTC.

This clonotype was found many times. The chain recombines TRBV30 with TRBJ1-2, with D possibly TRBD1 on 6 matching bases. This CDR3 has 14 residues. V lost 3 bases and J 0 bases, leaving 11 bases between the germline ends. CDR1 and CDR2 from the germline V gene are GTSNPN and SVGIG (reference sequence). The CDR3 sequence: CAWRKWGPNYGYTF. The CDR3 DNA reads TGTGCCTGGAGGAAATGGGGGCCTAACTATGGCTACACCTTC.

V is TRBV7-9 and J is TRBJ1-3; TRBD1 is a possible D gene (5 bases). Trimming shortened V by 1 base and J by 2 bases, and 12 bases separated the two germline ends. The germline V gene encodes CDR1 SEHNR and CDR2 FQNEAQ (reference sequence). CDR3 length: 16 amino acids. The CDR3 nucleotides read TGTGCCAGCAGCTTAGTTAAGGGGTCGACTGGAAACACCATATATTTT. Translation: CASSLVKGSTGNTIYF.

The V gene is TRBV5-6, the J gene TRBJ2-7, with TRBD2 as a possible D gene (5 bases). In germline, CDR1 is SGHDT, CDR2 YYEEEE. This CDR3 is built from 14 residues. The V end lost 4 bases, the J end lost 0 bases, and 11 bases lay between the germline ends. The CDR3 is CASSESTISYEQYF. The CDR3 DNA follows: TGTGCCAGCAGCGAATCGACTATCTCCTACGAGCAGTACTTC.

This clonotype was counted at least ten times. The CDR3 nucleotides are TGTGCCAGCAGTACGGGACAGCTAAACACTGAAGCTTTCTTT. This sequence encodes CASSTGQLNTEAFF. The chain recombines TRBV27 with TRBJ1-1; 7 bases are shared with TRBD1. With V trimmed by 5 bases and J by 2 bases, 5 bases remained unmatched. Per germline, CDR1 MNHEY and CDR2 SMNVEV (reference sequence). The CDR3 totals 14 residues.

This clonotype was counted only a few times. V is TRBV5-1 and J is TRBJ2-2, with a tentative D call TRBD2 (6 bases). Germline CDR1 SGHRS, CDR2 YFSETQ. With 4 bases removed from V and 4 bases from J, the gap between germline ends came to 14 bases. CDR3 length: 15 residues. CDR3 DNA sequence: TGCGCCAGCAGCACTCGGGATAGCGGCACCGGGGAGCTGTTTTTT. Its translation: CASSTRDSGTGELFF. Drawing the rest from reference TRBV5-1 and TRBJ2-2, the complete variable domain is KAGVTQTPRYLIKTRGQQVTLSCSPISGHRSVSWYQQTPGQGLQFLFEYFSETQRNKGNFPGRFSGRQFSNSRSEMNVSTLELGDSALYLCASSTRDSGTGELFFGEGSRLTVL.

This clonotype was recorded at least ten times. The chain combines TRBV19 with TRBJ1-4; TRBD1 is a possible D gene (5 bases). V was pared by 4 bases and J by 3 bases, with 12 bases between. Germline CDR1 is LNHDA and CDR2 is SQIVND (reference sequence). There are 15 residues in the CDR3. Here the CDR3 reads CASSKDRYSNEKLFF. CDR3 nucleotides: TGTGCCAGTAGTAAAGACAGATACTCTAATGAAAAACTGTTTTTT.

This clonotype appeared many times. This rearrangement joins TRBV9 to TRBJ2-1, with a tentative D call TRBD2 (6 bases). CDR3 length: 14 residues. Germline V gene sequence: CDR1 SGDLS, CDR2 YYNGEE. The V and J ends lost 4 bases and 8 bases respectively, with 16 bases between them. CDR3 region: CASSPETRSDEQFF. CDR3 coding DNA: TGTGCCAGCAGCCCTGAGACTAGAAGCGATGAGCAGTTCTTC. Complete variable domain (other parts from reference TRBV9 and TRBJ2-1): DSGVTQTPKHLITATGQRVTLRCSPRSGDLSVYWYQQSLDQGLQFLIQYYNGEERAKGNILERFSAQQFPDLHSELNLSSLELGDSALYFCASSPETRSDEQFFGPGTRLTVL.

This clonotype has a count of ten or more. The CDR3, as DNA: TGTGCCAGTGGTGGACAGGGTAACACTGAAGCTTTCTTT. It codes for CASGGQGNTEAFF. This chain uses TRBV19 with TRBJ1-1; 8 positions agree with TRBD1. J was trimmed by 2 bases and V by 8 bases; bases with no gene match: 4. From germline, CDR1 is LNHDA and CDR2 SQIVND (reference sequence). This CDR3 has 13 amino acids.

The sample holds a few counts of this clonotype. This chain uses TRBV20-1 with TRBJ2-5; tentative D call: TRBD1 (5 bases). V was trimmed by 4 bases and J by 0 bases, leaving 12 bases between them. The CDR3 has 14 amino acids. Germline V gene lookup returns CDR1 DFQATT and CDR2 SNEGSKA (reference sequence). Here the CDR3 DNA reads TGCAGTGCTACCGACAGTTGGTACCAAGAGACCCAGTACTTC. This gives the protein CSATDSWYQETQYF.

This clonotype has a count of ten or more. This sequence joins TRBV18 and TRBJ1-5; 7 bases are a match to TRBD1. The CDR3 sequence is 15 residues long. V lost 5 bases to trimming and J lost 1 base; unmatched junction nucleotides: 5. Germline CDR1 is KGHSH and CDR2 is LQKENI. CDR3: CASSTDRVSNQPQHF. In nucleotides, the CDR3 is TGTGCCAGCTCAACAGACAGGGTGAGCAATCAGCCCCAGCATTTT.